Sequencing of this T cell receptor (beta chain) was carried out in a study of PD-L1 blockade in urothelial cancer (dated by TCRdb to about 2017). Regarding the complete study: All patients started therapy in about 2014 and received atezolizumab 1,200 mg intravenously every 3 weeks. About 85% of the 29 patients were identified as males with urothelial cancer of bladder origin, and a prior smoking history was reported by 18 of 29 patients. An ECOG performance status of 0 or 1 was recorded for the patients, and 0 to 3 prior chemotherapy regimens had been received by the patients. Blood samples were analyzed at 3 weeks after treatment start (second dose) and at 6 weeks after treatment start. Blood samples gave a median of around 140,000 T cells and tens of thousands of unique TCRs, with a median clonality of roughly 0.08. The study, an exploratory multi-omic analysis, examined somatic, immune and clinical correlates of response to PD-L1 blockade with atezolizumab in urothelial cancer. Pretreatment tumor samples, along with matched peripheral blood serially collected before and after atezolizumab treatment, were subjected to TCR sequencing. Progression-free survival longer than 6 months counted as durable clinical benefit, and TCR features were additionally tested against both progression-free and overall survival. In the same patients, pretreatment tumors underwent whole exome sequencing and RNA sequencing in addition to TCR sequencing. Durable clinical benefit was achieved by nine patients and was not achieved by 20 patients. Under 30 patients had pretreatment blood TCR-seq, some 25 had at least one posttreatment blood collection, and some 25 had tumor TCR-seq.

Interpreted using the paper, the time point label stands for: peripheral blood 6 weeks after treatment start. The cohort included 25 to 30 patients with locally advanced or metastatic urothelial carcinoma who were treated at Memorial Sloan Kettering on a trial protocol. Peripheral blood mononuclear cells were collected from each patient pretreatment and during treatment, giving between 1 and 8 total time points per patient. The Qiagen DNeasy Blood extraction kit was used to purify genomic DNA from total PBMCs and tumor samples. PBMCs were collected pretreatment and during treatment, and were isolated and stored as previously described. Concerning this clone: Its antigen is currently not known. No much larger clonotype is one base removed from it; base qualities were not supplied.

Each PCR received spiked-in synthetic TCR analog templates so that absolute template abundance could be estimated from read counts. Using the immunoSEQ assay, TCRbeta CDR3 regions were amplified from genomic DNA with bias-controlled V and J gene primers. Rearranged TCRbeta segments were sequenced at approximately 20X coverage. In the paper's pipeline: Clustering was used to correct sequencing errors, and CDR3s were annotated against IMGT to assign V, D and J genes. Downstream analyses used only productive TCRbeta rearrangements, leaving out any out-of-frame or stop-codon sequences. To compute clonality, Shannon entropy was normalized by the log of the number of unique productive sequences and then subtracted from one. Fisher's exact test with Benjamini-Hochberg correction, at a threshold of adjusted p below 0.01, was used to find clones that differed between time points or between blood and tumor. This immuneACCESS table, as held by TCRdb, lists in-frame sequences with V and J called but not all clones. Of the missing ones, under half trace to an unresolved V gene in checked studies; the others have no known cause. V and J calls and clone size are those listed in that table; D and trimming were worked out from the DNA. In all, the sample holds roughly 120,000 clones, and around 88% of those were seen once. Around 1.7% of the sample comes from the top ten.

General study outcomes and caveats: At 3 weeks after the start of treatment, tumor-associated TCR clones in peripheral blood had expanded more in patients with durable benefit (n of about 22, p = 0.022). Because the sample size was small (n ≈ 28) and many of the analyses were exploratory, the results are meant to be hypothesis-generating. Improved progression-free and overall survival was found to be associated with pretreatment peripheral blood TCR clonality below the median.

The clonotype was recovered from a man in his fifties or sixties with urothelial cancer. The sample in question was PBMCs, obtained around atezolizumab (anti-PD-L1) treatment.

In nucleotide form, the sequence is TGCGCCAGCAGCTTGCCGGGACTAGCAGGGGTAGATACGCAGTATTTT. The resulting protein is CASSLPGLAGVDTQYF. The sequence links TRBV5-1 to TRBJ2-3; the junction holds 9 bases that match TRBD2. Spanning cysteine to phenylalanine, the CDR3 consists of 16 amino acids. Only the CDR3 region is kept as DNA, spanning 48 bases read in frame from base 1. Unmatched junction bases come to 8, with V trimmed by 1 base and J by 5 bases. Reading the germline V gene gives CDR1 SGHRS and CDR2 YFSETQ.